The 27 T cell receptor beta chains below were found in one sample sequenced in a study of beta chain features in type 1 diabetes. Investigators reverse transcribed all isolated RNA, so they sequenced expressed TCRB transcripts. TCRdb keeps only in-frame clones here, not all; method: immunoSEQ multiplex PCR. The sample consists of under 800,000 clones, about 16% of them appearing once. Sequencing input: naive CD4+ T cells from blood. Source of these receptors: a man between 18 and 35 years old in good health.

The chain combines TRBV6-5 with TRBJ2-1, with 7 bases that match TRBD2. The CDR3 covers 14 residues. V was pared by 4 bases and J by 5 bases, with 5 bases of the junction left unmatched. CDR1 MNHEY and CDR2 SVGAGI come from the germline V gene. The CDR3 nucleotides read TGTGCCAGCAGTTTGTGGGGAGGGGACAATGAGCAGTTCTTC. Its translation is CASSLWGGDNEQFF.

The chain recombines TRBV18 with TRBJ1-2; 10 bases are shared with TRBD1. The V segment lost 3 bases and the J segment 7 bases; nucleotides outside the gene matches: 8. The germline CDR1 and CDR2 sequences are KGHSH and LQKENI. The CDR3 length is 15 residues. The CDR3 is CASSPRQGAGSGYTF. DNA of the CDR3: TGTGCCAGCTCACCCCGACAGGGGGCCGGTTCTGGCTACACCTTC.

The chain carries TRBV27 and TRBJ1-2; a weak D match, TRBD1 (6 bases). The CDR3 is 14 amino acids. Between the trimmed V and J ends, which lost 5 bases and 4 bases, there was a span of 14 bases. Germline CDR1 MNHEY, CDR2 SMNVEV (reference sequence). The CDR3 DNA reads TGTGCCAGCAGTCCAAGGACAGCGCGCTATGGCTACACCTTC. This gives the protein CASSPRTARYGYTF.

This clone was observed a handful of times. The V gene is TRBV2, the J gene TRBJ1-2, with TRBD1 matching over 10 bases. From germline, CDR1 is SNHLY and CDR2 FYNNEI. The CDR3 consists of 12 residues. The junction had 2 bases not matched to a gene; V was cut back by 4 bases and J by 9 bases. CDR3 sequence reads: CASSGQGARYTF. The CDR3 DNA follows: TGTGCCAGCAGTGGACAGGGGGCGCGCTACACCTTC.

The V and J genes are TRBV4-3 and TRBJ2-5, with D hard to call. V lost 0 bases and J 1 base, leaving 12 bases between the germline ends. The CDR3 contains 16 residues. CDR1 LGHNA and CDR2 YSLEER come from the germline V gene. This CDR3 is CASSQDPPDSQETQYF. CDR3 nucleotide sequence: TGCGCCAGCAGCCAAGATCCGCCAGACTCCCAAGAGACCCAGTACTTC.

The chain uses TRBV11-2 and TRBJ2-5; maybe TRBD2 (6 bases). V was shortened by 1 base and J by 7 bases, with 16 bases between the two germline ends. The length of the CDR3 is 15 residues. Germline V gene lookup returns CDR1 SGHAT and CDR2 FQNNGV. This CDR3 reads CASSLVAGWRGTQYF. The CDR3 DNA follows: TGTGCCAGCAGCTTAGTCGCGGGATGGAGGGGGACCCAGTACTTC. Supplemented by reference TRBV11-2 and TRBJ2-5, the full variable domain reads EAGVAQSPRYKIIEKRQSVAFWCNPISGHATLYWYQQILGQGPKLLIQFQNNGVVDDSQLPKDRFSAERLKGVDSTLKIQPAKLEDSAVYLCASSLVAGWRGTQYFGPGTRLLVL.

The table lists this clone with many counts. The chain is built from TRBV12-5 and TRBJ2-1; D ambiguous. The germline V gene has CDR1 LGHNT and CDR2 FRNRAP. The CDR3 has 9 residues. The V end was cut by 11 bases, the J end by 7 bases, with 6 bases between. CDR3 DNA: TGTGCTGAATGGAATGAGCAGTTCTTC. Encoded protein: CAEWNEQFF. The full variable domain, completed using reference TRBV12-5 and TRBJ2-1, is DARVTQTPRHKVTEMGQEVTMRCQPILGHNTVFWYRQTMMQGLELLAYFRNRAPLDDSGMPKDRFSAEMPDATLATLKIQPSEPRDSAVYFCAEWNEQFFGPGTRLTVL.

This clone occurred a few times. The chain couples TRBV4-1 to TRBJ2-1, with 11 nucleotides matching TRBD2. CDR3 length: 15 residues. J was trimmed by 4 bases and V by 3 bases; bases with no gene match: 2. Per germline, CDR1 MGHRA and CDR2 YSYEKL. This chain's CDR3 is CASSQGLADYNEQFF. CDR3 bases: TGCGCCAGCAGCCAGGGACTAGCGGATTACAATGAGCAGTTCTTC.

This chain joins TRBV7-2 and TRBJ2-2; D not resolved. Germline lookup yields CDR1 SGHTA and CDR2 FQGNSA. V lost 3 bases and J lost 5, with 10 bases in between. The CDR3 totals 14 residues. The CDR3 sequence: CASSFVVGTGELFF. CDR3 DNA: TGTGCCAGCAGCTTTGTAGTGGGAACCGGGGAGCTGTTTTTT.

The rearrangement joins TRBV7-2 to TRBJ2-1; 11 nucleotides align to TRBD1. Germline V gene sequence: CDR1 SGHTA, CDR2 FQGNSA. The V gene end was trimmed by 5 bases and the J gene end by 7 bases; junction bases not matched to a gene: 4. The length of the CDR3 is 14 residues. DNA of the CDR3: TGTGCCAGCAGCAAGGACAGGGGGCCGAATGAGCAGTTCTTC. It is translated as CASSKDRGPNEQFF.

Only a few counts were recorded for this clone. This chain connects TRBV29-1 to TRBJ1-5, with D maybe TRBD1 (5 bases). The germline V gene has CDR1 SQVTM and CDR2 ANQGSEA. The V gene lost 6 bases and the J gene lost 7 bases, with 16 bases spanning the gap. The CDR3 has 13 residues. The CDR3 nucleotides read TGCAGCGTGGCCCCAGGGATAGCCCAGCCCCAGCATTTT. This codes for CSVAPGIAQPQHF.

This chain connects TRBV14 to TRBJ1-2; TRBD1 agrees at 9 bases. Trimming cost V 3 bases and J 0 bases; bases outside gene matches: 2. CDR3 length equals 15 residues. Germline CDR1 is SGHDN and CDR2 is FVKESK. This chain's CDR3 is CASSQGQGANYGYTF. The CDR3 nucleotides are TGTGCCAGCAGCCAGGGACAGGGAGCTAACTATGGCTACACCTTC.

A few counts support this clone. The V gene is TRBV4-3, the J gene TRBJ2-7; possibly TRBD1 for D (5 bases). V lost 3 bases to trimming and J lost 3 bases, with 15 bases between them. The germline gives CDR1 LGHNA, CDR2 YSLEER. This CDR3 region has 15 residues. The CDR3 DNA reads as TGCGCCAGCAGCCAGACCATTCAGGGTGACTACGAGCAGTACTTC. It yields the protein CASSQTIQGDYEQYF.

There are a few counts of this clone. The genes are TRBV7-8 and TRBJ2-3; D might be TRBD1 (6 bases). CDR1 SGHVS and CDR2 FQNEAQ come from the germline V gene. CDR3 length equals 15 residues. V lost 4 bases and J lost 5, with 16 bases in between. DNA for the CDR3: TGTGCCAGCAGCTCGTTGAGGGGGTTTAGAGATACGCAGTATTTT. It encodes CASSSLRGFRDTQYF.

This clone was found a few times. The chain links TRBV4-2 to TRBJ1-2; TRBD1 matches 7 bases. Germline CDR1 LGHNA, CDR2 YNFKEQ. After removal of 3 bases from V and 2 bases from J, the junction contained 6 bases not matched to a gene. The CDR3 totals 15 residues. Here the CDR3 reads CASSHGKGQNYGYTF. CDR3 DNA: TGTGCCAGCAGCCATGGAAAGGGACAGAACTATGGCTACACCTTC.

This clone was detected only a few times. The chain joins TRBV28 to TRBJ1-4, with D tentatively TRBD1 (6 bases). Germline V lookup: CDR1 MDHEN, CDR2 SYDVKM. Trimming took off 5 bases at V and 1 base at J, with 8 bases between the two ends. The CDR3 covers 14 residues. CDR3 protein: CASSQGGTNEKLFF. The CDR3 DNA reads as TGTGCCAGCAGTCAAGGGGGAACTAATGAAAAACTGTTTTTT.

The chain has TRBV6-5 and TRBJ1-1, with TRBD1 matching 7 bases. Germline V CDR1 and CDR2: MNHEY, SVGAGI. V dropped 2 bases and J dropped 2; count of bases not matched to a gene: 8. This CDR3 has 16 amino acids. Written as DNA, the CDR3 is TGTGCCAGCAGTTACAAGGGACAGAGGGGAAACACTGAAGCTTTCTTT. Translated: CASSYKGQRGNTEAFF.

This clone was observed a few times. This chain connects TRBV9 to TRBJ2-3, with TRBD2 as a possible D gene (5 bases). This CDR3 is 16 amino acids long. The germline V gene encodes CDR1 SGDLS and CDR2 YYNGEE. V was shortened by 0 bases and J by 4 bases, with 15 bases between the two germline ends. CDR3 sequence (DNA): TGTGCCAGCAGCGTAGGGCGGCGGGTTGGCCCAGATACGCAGTATTTT. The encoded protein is CASSVGRRVGPDTQYF.

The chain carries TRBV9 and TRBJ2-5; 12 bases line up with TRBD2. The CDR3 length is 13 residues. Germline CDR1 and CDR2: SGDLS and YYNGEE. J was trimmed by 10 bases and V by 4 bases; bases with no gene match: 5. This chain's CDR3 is CASSTSSGGVQYF. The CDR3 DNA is TGTGCCAGCAGCACGTCTAGCGGGGGGGTCCAGTACTTC.

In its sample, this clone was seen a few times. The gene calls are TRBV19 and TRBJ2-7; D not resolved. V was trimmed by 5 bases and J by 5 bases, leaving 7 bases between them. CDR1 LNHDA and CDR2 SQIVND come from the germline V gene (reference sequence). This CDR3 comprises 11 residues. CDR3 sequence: CASSRANEQYF. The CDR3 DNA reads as TGTGCCAGTAGTCGAGCGAACGAGCAGTACTTC.

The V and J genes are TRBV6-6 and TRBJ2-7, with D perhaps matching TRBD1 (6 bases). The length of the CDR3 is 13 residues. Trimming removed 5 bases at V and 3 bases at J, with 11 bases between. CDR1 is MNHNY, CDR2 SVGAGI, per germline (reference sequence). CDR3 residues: CASSRDNLYEQYF. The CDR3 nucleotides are TGTGCCAGCAGTCGGGACAACCTCTACGAGCAGTACTTC.

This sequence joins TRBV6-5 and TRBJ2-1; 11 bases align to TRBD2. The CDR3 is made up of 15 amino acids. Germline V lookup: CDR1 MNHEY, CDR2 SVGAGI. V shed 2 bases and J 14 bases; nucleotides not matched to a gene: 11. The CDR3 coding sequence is TGTGCCAGCAGTTACCTGGGTACTAGCGGGGGACCGGAGTTCTTC. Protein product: CASSYLGTSGGPEFF.

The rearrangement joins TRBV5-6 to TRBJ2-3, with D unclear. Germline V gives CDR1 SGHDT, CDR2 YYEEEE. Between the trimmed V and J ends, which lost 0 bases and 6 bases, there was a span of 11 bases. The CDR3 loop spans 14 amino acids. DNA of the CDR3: TGTGCCAGCAGCTTGGACCCGACGAGGGATACGCAGTATTTT. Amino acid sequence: CASSLDPTRDTQYF. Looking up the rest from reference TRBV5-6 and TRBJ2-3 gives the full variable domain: DAGVTQSPTHLIKTRGQQVTLRCSPKSGHDTVSWYQQALGQGPQFIFQYYEEEERQRGNFPDRFSGHQFPNYSSELNVNALLLGDSALYLCASSLDPTRDTQYFGPGTRLTVL.

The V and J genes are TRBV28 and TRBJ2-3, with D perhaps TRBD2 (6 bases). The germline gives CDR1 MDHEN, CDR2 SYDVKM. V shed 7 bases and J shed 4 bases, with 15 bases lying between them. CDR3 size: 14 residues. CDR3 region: CASTTSSWSDTQYF. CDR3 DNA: TGTGCCAGCACGACTAGTTCTTGGTCAGATACGCAGTATTTT.

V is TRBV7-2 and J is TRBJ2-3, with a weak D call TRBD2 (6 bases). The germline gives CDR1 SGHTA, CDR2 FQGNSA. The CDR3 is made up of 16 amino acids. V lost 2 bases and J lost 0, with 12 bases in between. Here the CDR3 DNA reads TGTGCCAGCAGCTTAAGGCGGGACGGTAGCACAGATACGCAGTATTTT. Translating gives CASSLRRDGSTDTQYF.

The CDR3 DNA reads TGTGCCAGCACCAGGGGAGGAGGGGTCAAAGAAAAACTGTTTTTT. Protein: CASTRGGGVKEKLFF. The rearrangement uses TRBV2 and TRBJ1-4, with D perhaps TRBD1 (6 bases). The V end was cut by 7 bases, the J end by 8 bases, with 20 bases between. Germline V gene sequence: CDR1 SNHLY, CDR2 FYNNEI. The CDR3 totals 15 residues.

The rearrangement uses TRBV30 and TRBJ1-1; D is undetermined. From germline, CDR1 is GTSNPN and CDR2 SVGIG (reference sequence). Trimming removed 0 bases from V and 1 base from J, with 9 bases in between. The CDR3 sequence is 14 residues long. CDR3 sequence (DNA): TGTGCCTGGAGTGTAATGGTCAGGAACACTGAAGCTTTCTTT. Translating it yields CAWSVMVRNTEAFF.